The 16 T cell receptor beta chains reported below all come from one sample, sequenced in a study of shared clonotypes between healthy human individuals. Measured with immunoSEQ multiplex PCR; TCRdb has only the in-frame clones, and not every one. This sample carries 330,000 or so clones, around 72% of them seen once, and the ten largest clones take about a tenth. The sample taken for sequencing was memory CD4+ T cells sorted from blood. Subset defined: CD45RA-negative fraction. The receptors stem from a man under 40 in good health.

This chain uses TRBV5-1 with TRBJ1-2; the match to TRBD1 covers 7 bases. Germline CDR1 SGHRS, CDR2 YFSETQ. With V trimmed by 6 bases and J by 7 bases, 9 bases remained unmatched. This CDR3 comprises 13 residues. The CDR3 nucleotides are TGCGCCAGCAAAACCGGGACAGCAGGTGGCTACACCTTC. Protein product: CASKTGTAGGYTF.

This clone was observed once. An end of the junction does not agree with germline; a read error may underlie this. J is TRBJ2-1 and V is TRBV7-7; 7 bases align to TRBD1. The germline V gene has CDR1 SSHAT and CDR2 FNYEAQ (reference sequence). The CDR3 sequence is 14 residues long. CDR3 nucleotide sequence: TGTGCTAGCAGCTTATGGGGACAGTACAATGAGCAGTTCTTC. It is translated as CASSLWGQYNEQFF. The full variable domain, rest sourced from reference TRBV7-7 and TRBJ2-1, is GAGVSQSPRYKVTKRGQDVTLRCDPISSHATLYWYQQALGQGPEFLTYFNYEAQPDKSGLPSDRFSAERPEGSISTLTIQRTEQRDSAMYRCASSLWGQYNEQFFGPGTRLTVL.

In DNA, the CDR3 is TGTGCCAGCAGACAACAGGAGGAAGCTTTCTTT. Amino acids: CASRQQEEAFF. V usage is TRBV7-2 and J usage is TRBJ1-1, with a possible D match to TRBD1 (5 bases). CDR1 is SGHTA, CDR2 FQGNSA, per germline. V was shortened by 6 bases and J by 8 bases, with 10 bases between the two germline ends. This CDR3 contains 11 residues. Looking up the rest from reference TRBV7-2 and TRBJ1-1 gives the full variable domain: GAGVSQSPSNKVTEKGKDVELRCDPISGHTALYWYRQSLGQGLEFLIYFQGNSAPDKSGLPSDRFSAERTGGSVSTLTIQRTQQEDSAVYLCASRQQEEAFFGQGTRLTVV.

The count of this clone is one. The rearrangement uses TRBV27 and TRBJ2-7; possible D gene TRBD2, 5 bases. The germline CDR1 and CDR2 sequences are MNHEY and SMNVEV (reference sequence). The germline V and J ends were trimmed by 8 bases and 2 bases, with 19 bases remaining between them. The CDR3 spans 15 residues. The CDR3 is CASARGMGETYEQYF. In DNA form, the CDR3 reads TGTGCCAGCGCCCGAGGGATGGGAGAGACCTACGAGCAGTACTTC.

J is TRBJ2-3 and V is TRBV5-1; 7 bases line up with TRBD1. In germline, CDR1 is SGHRS, CDR2 YFSETQ. The CDR3 totals 14 residues. V trimming: 6 bases; J trimming: 2 bases; junction bases outside the gene matches: 6. The chain's CDR3 is CASIEGAFTDTQYF. The CDR3 DNA follows: TGCGCCAGCATAGAGGGGGCCTTCACAGATACGCAGTATTTT.

This chain links TRBV2 with TRBJ1-2; unclear D gene. This CDR3 has 11 amino acids. Trimming stripped 5 bases from V and 5 bases from J, with 6 bases between. CDR1 and CDR2 (germline): SNHLY, FYNNEI. This chain's CDR3 is CASSPEYGYTF. CDR3 nucleotides: TGTGCCAGCAGTCCTGAATATGGCTACACCTTC.

This clone showed up just a few times. This rearrangement joins TRBV14 to TRBJ1-1; D not certain. The CDR3 is 15 amino acids. Germline V CDR1 and CDR2: SGHDN, FVKESK. Deletions cut 0 bases from V and 1 base from J, with 9 bases between. CDR3 residues: CASSQEGQTNTEAFF. CDR3 DNA: TGTGCCAGCAGCCAAGAAGGTCAGACGAACACTGAAGCTTTCTTT.

This clone was detected a few times. The chain has TRBV18 and TRBJ2-3; no clear D. The germline V gene encodes CDR1 KGHSH and CDR2 LQKENI. The CDR3 covers 14 residues. The V gene lost 3 bases and the J gene lost 2 bases, with 9 bases spanning the gap. The CDR3 nucleotides are TGTGCCAGCTCACCGGGTCCAGCCACAGATACGCAGTATTTT. This gives the protein CASSPGPATDTQYF. The entire variable domain, with the rest obtained from reference TRBV18 and TRBJ2-3, is as follows: NAGVMQNPRHLVRRRGQEARLRCSPMKGHSHVYWYRQLPEEGLKFMVYLQKENIIDESGMPKERFSAEFPKEGPSILRIQQVVRGDSAAYFCASSPGPATDTQYFGPGTRLTVL.

This clone was detected once. The chain is built from TRBV5-6 and TRBJ1-1; D is ambiguous. CDR1 SGHDT and CDR2 YYEEEE come from the germline V gene. This CDR3 has 12 residues. V was shortened by 1 base and J by 2 bases, with 3 bases between the two germline ends. DNA for the CDR3: TGTGCCAGCAGCTTGTACAACACTGAAGCTTTCTTT. Amino acid sequence: CASSLYNTEAFF.

The J gene is TRBJ2-1, the V gene TRBV5-1; D tentatively fits TRBD1 or TRBD2 (5 bases each). Germline CDR1 is SGHRS and CDR2 is YFSETQ. CDR3 length: 15 amino acids. Trimming cost V 0 bases and J 3 bases, with 10 bases left between them. CDR3 sequence (DNA): TGCGCCAGCAGCTTGGCGGCAGGGAGCTACAATGAGCAGTTCTTC. Translation gives CASSLAAGSYNEQFF.

The J gene is TRBJ2-7, the V gene TRBV5-1; weak D call: TRBD1 (6 bases). Germline lookup yields CDR1 SGHRS and CDR2 YFSETQ. Between the trimmed V and J ends, which lost 1 base and 6 bases, there was a span of 14 bases. This CDR3 spans 14 amino acids. In nucleotides, the CDR3 is TGCGCCAGCAGCTTGCGGGCAGGGGCGGGCGAGCAGTACTTC. It yields the protein CASSLRAGAGEQYF.

This clone has only one observation. This rearrangement joins TRBV7-7 to TRBJ2-5; no clear D gene. The length of the CDR3 is 15 residues. In germline, CDR1 is SSHAT, CDR2 FNYEAQ (reference sequence). The germline V and J ends were trimmed by 2 bases and 7 bases, with 17 bases remaining between them. The CDR3 protein is CASSLSALGPGTQYF. The CDR3 region has the DNA TGTGCCAGCAGCTTATCGGCGCTAGGGCCAGGGACCCAGTACTTC.

The chain has TRBV15 and TRBJ2-5; 7 bases are shared with TRBD2. From germline, CDR1 is LNHNV and CDR2 YYDKDF (reference sequence). V shed 8 bases, J shed 5 bases, and the junction held 8 bases outside the gene matches. The length of the CDR3 is 13 residues. For the CDR3, the DNA is TGTGCCACCTCTAGGGCGGGAGCTGAGACCCAGTACTTC. It yields the protein CATSRAGAETQYF.

This chain joins TRBV6-1 and TRBJ2-1; 7 nucleotides agree with TRBD2. The CDR3 runs to 16 residues. Germline CDR1 MNHNS, CDR2 SASEGT. J was trimmed by 0 bases and V by 1 base; bases with no gene match: 3. CDR3 region: CASSEGAGPSYNEQFF. CDR3 nucleotides: TGTGCCAGCAGTGAAGGAGCGGGGCCCTCCTACAATGAGCAGTTCTTC.

The CDR3 region is CASSRGPQGGPWEQYF. The CDR3 nucleotides read TGTGCCAGCAGCCGGGGCCCCCAGGGGGGCCCCTGGGAGCAGTACTTC. The chain uses TRBV11-2 and TRBJ2-7; a possible D gene is TRBD1 (7 bases). Per the germline V gene, CDR1 is SGHAT and CDR2 is FQNNGV. The CDR3 contains 16 residues. Trimming removed 5 bases at V and 7 bases at J, with 24 bases between.

As DNA, the CDR3 is TGTGCCAGTAGCCACCCGGAACGGAGCAATCAGCCCCAGCATTTT. Its translation: CASSHPERSNQPQHF. The V and J genes are TRBV19 and TRBJ1-5; no reliable D call. Trimming pared 6 bases from V and 1 base from J, leaving 13 bases between. Germline CDR1 and CDR2: LNHDA and SQIVND (reference sequence). This CDR3 region has 15 residues.